The 26 T cell receptor beta chains in this list originate from one sample, sequenced in a study of beta chain features in type 1 diabetes. Study results and caveats: Significant though moderate, a shortening of TCRB CDR3s appeared in all four CD4+ subsets of Type 1 diabetes patients.

Expressed TCRB transcripts were sequenced after all isolated RNA was converted to cDNA. Clones were read by immunoSEQ multiplex PCR, and TCRdb kept only the in-frame ones, dropping some. The table has about 45,000 clones, roughly 68% seen once. No antigen has been identified for these receptors. The specimen was Tregs from blood. The receptors were sampled from a woman aged 18-29 years with type 1 diabetes.

A few counts support this clone. The rearrangement links TRBV13 to TRBJ1-1; TRBD1 aligns across 7 bases. The trim removed 4 bases at V and 4 bases at J, leaving 3 bases unmatched. The CDR3 sequence is 13 residues long. Germline V gene lookup returns CDR1 PRHDT and CDR2 FYEKMQ (reference sequence). The CDR3 DNA sequence: TGTGCCAGCAGCTGGAACAGGGGCACTGAAGCTTTCTTT. It translates to CASSWNRGTEAFF.

This chain connects TRBV7-2 to TRBJ2-5; D may be TRBD2 (5 bases). CDR3 length: 14 amino acids. Germline V gene data show CDR1 as SGHTA and CDR2 as FQGNSA. Deletions cut 5 bases from V and 2 bases from J, with 12 bases between. CDR3 nucleotide sequence: TGTGCCAGCAGCCTCCAGGACTCGCAAGAGACCCAGTACTTC. Amino acids: CASSLQDSQETQYF. Combining the CDR3 with reference TRBV7-2 and TRBJ2-5 gives the whole variable domain GAGVSQSPSNKVTEKGKDVELRCDPISGHTALYWYRQSLGQGLEFLIYFQGNSAPDKSGLPSDRFSAERTGGSVSTLTIQRTQQEDSAVYLCASSLQDSQETQYFGPGTRLLVL.

The V gene is TRBV4-3, the J gene TRBJ2-7; a possible D gene is TRBD1 (6 bases). The CDR3 length is 14 residues. Germline V gene data show CDR1 as LGHNA and CDR2 as YSLEER. V was cut by 3 bases and J by 3 bases, with 12 bases left in between. DNA for the CDR3: TGCGCCAGCAGCCAGAGGTGGGACAACTACGAGCAGTACTTC. It specifies CASSQRWDNYEQYF.

The chain recombines TRBV4-2 with TRBJ1-2, with unresolved D. Germline loops: CDR1 LGHNA, CDR2 YNFKEQ. The CDR3 loop spans 15 amino acids. The germline V and J ends were trimmed by 0 bases and 2 bases, with 10 bases remaining between them. For the CDR3, the DNA is TGTGCCAGCAGCCAAGACCAGCGGGTGAACTATGGCTACACCTTC. It yields the protein CASSQDQRVNYGYTF.

The gene calls are TRBV5-1 and TRBJ2-5, with D perhaps matching TRBD2 (6 bases). V lost 6 bases to trimming and J lost 4 bases, with 19 bases between them. Germline CDR1 SGHRS, CDR2 YFSETQ. The CDR3 has 15 amino acids. The CDR3 nucleotides are TGCGCCAGCATGGCCGTGCGGGACCGTCGAGAGACCCAGTACTTC. Translating it yields CASMAVRDRRETQYF. The variable domain in full, completed from reference TRBV5-1 and TRBJ2-5, reads KAGVTQTPRYLIKTRGQQVTLSCSPISGHRSVSWYQQTPGQGLQFLFEYFSETQRNKGNFPGRFSGRQFSNSRSEMNVSTLELGDSALYLCASMAVRDRRETQYFGPGTRLLVL.

The table lists this clone with a few counts. The genes are TRBV5-1 and TRBJ2-7, with 14 bases fitting TRBD2. The germline V gene has CDR1 SGHRS and CDR2 YFSETQ. With V trimmed by 7 bases and J by 5 bases, 5 bases remained unmatched. This CDR3 is 14 amino acids long. The DNA of the CDR3 is TGCGCCAGCGGTCCGGGACTAGCGGGAGACGAGCAGTACTTC. This translates into CASGPGLAGDEQYF.

This chain uses TRBV5-1 with TRBJ2-7; TRBD2 might be the D (5 bases). V was pared by 5 bases and J by 0 bases, with 12 bases between. CDR3 length equals 14 residues. Germline V CDR1 and CDR2: SGHRS, YFSETQ. CDR3 sequence reads: CASSGLEGSYEQYF. DNA of the CDR3: TGCGCCAGCAGTGGTCTAGAGGGCTCCTACGAGCAGTACTTC.

The chain carries TRBV7-9 and TRBJ2-2; D perhaps matches TRBD2 (5 bases). The V and J ends lost 5 bases and 4 bases respectively, with 11 bases between them. The CDR3 totals 14 residues. In germline, CDR1 is SEHNR, CDR2 FQNEAQ (reference sequence). The CDR3 region has the DNA TGTGCCAGCAGCCCGAGGGCGATCACCGGGGAGCTGTTTTTT. Protein product: CASSPRAITGELFF.

The chain joins TRBV7-8 to TRBJ2-7; TRBD1 agrees at 8 bases. This CDR3 spans 13 amino acids. Germline assignment: CDR1 SGHVS and CDR2 FQNEAQ. J lost 5 bases, V lost 6 bases, and 6 bases had no gene match. CDR3: CASSTDRENEQYF. The CDR3 nucleotides read TGTGCCAGCAGTACGGACAGGGAGAACGAGCAGTACTTC.

This clone was observed a few times. The chain joins TRBV12-2 to TRBJ2-3; the table names TRBD2, a call not compared with the DNA. TRBV12-2 counts as a pseudogene. The length of the CDR3 is 15 residues. The CDR3 protein is CASRLGASGTDTQYF. The DNA for the CDR3 is TGTGCAAGTCGCTTAGGAGCTAGCGGCACAGATACGCAGTATTTT.

This clone was detected only once. Here the CDR3 DNA reads TGTGCCAGCAGCTCCTCCAGCAGTTGGAGCTATGGCTACACCTTC. It yields the protein CASSSSSSWSYGYTF. The chain carries TRBV7-9 and TRBJ1-2, with D unclear. This CDR3 comprises 15 residues. The V gene's germline CDR1 is SEHNR and CDR2 FQNEAQ (reference sequence). Trimming removed 4 bases from V and 4 bases from J, with 16 bases in between.

This chain uses TRBV7-2 with TRBJ2-3, with D uncertain. This CDR3 has 13 residues. Germline CDR1 SGHTA, CDR2 FQGNSA. V gave up 4 bases and J gave up 7 bases, with 12 bases separating them. DNA for the CDR3: TGTGCCAGCAGCTCCACAACCTCGTATACGCAGTATTTT. Its translation: CASSSTTSYTQYF. The whole variable domain, remainder taken from reference TRBV7-2 and TRBJ2-3, is GAGVSQSPSNKVTEKGKDVELRCDPISGHTALYWYRQSLGQGLEFLIYFQGNSAPDKSGLPSDRFSAERTGGSVSTLTIQRTQQEDSAVYLCASSSTTSYTQYFGPGTRLTVL.

The chain has TRBV18 and TRBJ1-2, with D uncertain. Germline V gene lookup returns CDR1 KGHSH and CDR2 LQKENI. V was trimmed by 3 bases and J by 0 bases, leaving 17 bases between them. This CDR3 has 17 residues. The CDR3 DNA is TGTGCCAGCTCACCTAAGAACAGCATCGCAGCTAACTATGGCTACACCTTC. Its protein is CASSPKNSIAANYGYTF. The full variable domain, rest sourced from reference TRBV18 and TRBJ1-2, is NAGVMQNPRHLVRRRGQEARLRCSPMKGHSHVYWYRQLPEEGLKFMVYLQKENIIDESGMPKERFSAEFPKEGPSILRIQQVVRGDSAAYFCASSPKNSIAANYGYTFGSGTRLTVV.

This clone was recorded a few times. The chain couples TRBV5-1 to TRBJ2-7, with 8 bases lining up with TRBD1. CDR1 is SGHRS and CDR2 is YFSETQ in the germline V gene. The V segment lost 4 bases and the J segment 4 bases; nucleotides outside the gene matches: 4. The CDR3 is made up of 13 amino acids. CDR3: CASSPGQVYEQYF. The CDR3 DNA reads as TGCGCCAGCAGCCCGGGACAGGTGTACGAGCAGTACTTC.

Comment on this clone: The same CDR3 is also encoded by other DNA sequences in this sample. The V gene is TRBV11-2, the J gene TRBJ2-5; 9 bases map to TRBD1. The CDR3 has 13 amino acids. V gave up 6 bases and J gave up 5 bases; unmatched junction bases: 4. Germline V gene sequence: CDR1 SGHAT, CDR2 FQNNGV. The CDR3 region is CASRTGGRETQYF. In DNA, the CDR3 is TGTGCCAGCAGGACAGGGGGTCGGGAGACCCAGTACTTC.

The genes are TRBV7-2 and TRBJ2-1; TRBD2 agrees at 7 bases. The CDR3 sequence is 15 residues long. V was clipped by 5 bases and J by 4 bases; unmatched bases: 8. CDR1 SGHTA and CDR2 FQGNSA come from the germline V gene. The CDR3 loop reads CASSPQIGGYNEQFF. Written as DNA, the CDR3 is TGTGCCAGCAGCCCCCAGATCGGGGGGTACAATGAGCAGTTCTTC.

The gene calls are TRBV4-2 and TRBJ2-1, with D perhaps TRBD2 (6 bases). The V and J ends lost 4 bases and 5 bases respectively, with 24 bases between them. Germline V gene sequence: CDR1 LGHNA, CDR2 YNFKEQ. This CDR3 contains 18 residues. The CDR3 DNA sequence: TGTGCCAGCAGCCCCTTAGGATACGGGCTAGCGTACAACAATGAGCAGTTCTTC. It translates to CASSPLGYGLAYNNEQFF.

The gene calls are TRBV28 and TRBJ2-2; D remains unclear. Trimming pared 6 bases from V and 3 bases from J, leaving 5 bases between. This CDR3 region has 12 residues. Germline V CDR1 and CDR2: MDHEN, SYDVKM. For the CDR3, the DNA is TGTGCCAGCAGACGGTACACCGGGGAGCTGTTTTTT. Amino acids: CASRRYTGELFF.

The V and J genes are TRBV4-2 and TRBJ2-7, with D possibly being TRBD2 (6 bases). The CDR3 is 13 residues long. CDR1 LGHNA and CDR2 YNFKEQ come from the germline V gene. The V end was cut by 0 bases, the J end by 7 bases, with 10 bases between. CDR3 protein: CASSQDRAGEQYF. For the CDR3, the DNA is TGTGCCAGCAGCCAAGATAGGGCGGGGGAGCAGTACTTC.

V gene TRBV5-1 combines with J gene TRBJ1-3; 10 bases match TRBD1. The junction had 5 bases not matched to a gene; V was cut back by 5 bases and J by 3 bases. The CDR3 sequence is 15 residues long. Looked up from germline, CDR1 is SGHRS and CDR2 is YFSETQ. The CDR3 DNA sequence: TGCGCCAGCAGAACGGACAGGGGGAATGGAAACACCATATATTTT. It encodes CASRTDRGNGNTIYF.

J is TRBJ2-1 and V is TRBV10-3, with 7 nucleotides matching TRBD1. V lost 6 bases and J lost 6; bases outside the gene matches: 11. Germline loops: CDR1 ENHRY, CDR2 SYGVKD. The CDR3 is 15 residues long. The CDR3 is CAIRHPGTDFNEQFF. The CDR3 DNA follows: TGTGCCATCAGACACCCCGGGACAGACTTCAATGAGCAGTTCTTC.

The gene calls are TRBV18 and TRBJ1-1, with D uncertain. The V gene lost 6 bases and the J gene lost 4 bases, with 12 bases spanning the gap. This CDR3 is 13 amino acids long. Germline V gene lookup returns CDR1 KGHSH and CDR2 LQKENI. The CDR3 region has the DNA TGTGCCAGCTCCGGAGGGTGGGGCACTGAAGCTTTCTTT. Translation: CASSGGWGTEAFF.

The CDR3 coding sequence is TGTGCCAGCAGCTCGGGGGGACTAGCGGGGGAGCAGTTCTTC. Protein product: CASSSGGLAGEQFF. V gene TRBV7-2 combines with J gene TRBJ2-1, with 13 bases aligning to TRBD2. This CDR3 comprises 14 residues. J gave up 10 bases and V 4 bases, and 4 bases lay outside the gene matches. In germline, CDR1 is SGHTA, CDR2 FQGNSA.

The gene calls are TRBV5-1 and TRBJ2-3; a weak D match, TRBD2 (6 bases). Germline V gene lookup returns CDR1 SGHRS and CDR2 YFSETQ. V lost 0 bases and J 6 bases, leaving 11 bases between the germline ends. The CDR3 spans 14 residues. The CDR3, as DNA: TGCGCCAGCAGCTTGGCCGGGGGAGGCGATACGCAGTATTTT. Residues: CASSLAGGGDTQYF. Together with reference TRBV5-1 and TRBJ2-3, the CDR3 gives the full variable domain: KAGVTQTPRYLIKTRGQQVTLSCSPISGHRSVSWYQQTPGQGLQFLFEYFSETQRNKGNFPGRFSGRQFSNSRSEMNVSTLELGDSALYLCASSLAGGGDTQYFGPGTRLTVL.

This clone has just a few counts. The J gene is TRBJ1-5, the V gene TRBV18; 9 bases fit TRBD1. The V gene end was trimmed by 4 bases and the J gene end by 5 bases; junction bases not matched to a gene: 0. Germline V CDR1 and CDR2: KGHSH, LQKENI. The CDR3 is made up of 13 amino acids. The CDR3, as DNA: TGTGCCAGCTCACGACAGGGGGATCAGCCCCAGCATTTT. Residues: CASSRQGDQPQHF.

This rearrangement joins TRBV7-9 to TRBJ2-1, with TRBD1 matching over 7 bases. This CDR3 has 17 residues. The germline V gene encodes CDR1 SEHNR and CDR2 FQNEAQ (reference sequence). V shed 4 bases, J shed 2 bases, and the junction held 11 bases outside the gene matches. The CDR3 sequence: CASSCITGQCPYNEQFF. The CDR3 DNA follows: TGTGCCAGCAGCTGCATCACGGGACAGTGTCCCTACAATGAGCAGTTCTTC.